The following is a TCR beta chain sequence with its context. Its specificity is unknown. Sequencing used immunoSEQ multiplex PCR; TCRdb keeps in-frame clones, though not all of them. The sample yields 55,000 to 65,000 clones, 85% to 95% seen once. The CDR3 sequence is 14 residues long. CDR1 and CDR2 (germline): MDHEN, SYDVKM. With 3 bases removed from V and 4 bases from J, the gap between germline ends came to 10 bases. This sample was included in a study of cytomegalovirus exposure and HLA in healthy donors. Study-wide results and limits: Investigators reported some 150 TCR beta chains as tied to cytomegalovirus.

The sequenced material came from PBMCs. The receptor's source is a young woman in good health and CMV-seropositive. The V gene is TRBV28, the J gene TRBJ2-1; TRBD1 might be the D (6 bases). CDR3 sequence (DNA): TGTGCCAGCAGTTTGGGACACCATTACAATGAGCAGTTCTTC. It yields the protein CASSLGHHYNEQFF.